This T cell receptor beta chain comes out of a study of blood T cell repertoires in COVID-19. With 4 bases removed from V and 8 bases from J, the gap between germline ends came to 12 bases. Germline CDR1 is SGHNT and CDR2 is YYREEE (reference sequence). This CDR3 is built from 13 residues. Using immunoSEQ multiplex PCR, the repertoire was profiled, and TCRdb retains in-frame clones only, with some absent. The sample contains over 250,000 clones, about 83% of which appear only once. Source material: peripheral blood. The sequence was obtained from a woman aged 45-60 years who had recovered from COVID-19. The chain combines TRBV5-4 with TRBJ1-4; TRBD1 might be the D (5 bases). CDR3 loop: CASSLSKGEKLFF. The CDR3 DNA is TGTGCCAGCAGCCTGAGCAAGGGGGAAAAACTGTTTTTT.